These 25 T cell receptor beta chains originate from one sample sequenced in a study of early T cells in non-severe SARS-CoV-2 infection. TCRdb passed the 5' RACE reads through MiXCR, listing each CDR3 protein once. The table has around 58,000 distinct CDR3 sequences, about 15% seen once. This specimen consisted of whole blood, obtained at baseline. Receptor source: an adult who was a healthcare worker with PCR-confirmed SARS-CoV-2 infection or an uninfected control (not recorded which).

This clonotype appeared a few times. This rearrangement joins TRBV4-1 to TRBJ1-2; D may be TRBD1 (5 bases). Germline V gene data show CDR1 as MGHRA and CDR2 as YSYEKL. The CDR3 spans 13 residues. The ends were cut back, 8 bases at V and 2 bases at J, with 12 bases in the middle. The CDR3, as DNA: TGCGCCAGCGGGGGGATCGGGAACTATGGCTACACCTTC. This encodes CASGGIGNYGYTF.

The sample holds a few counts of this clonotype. CDR3 nucleotides: TGTGCCAGCAGCCCTACTAGCGGTTCTCCGTATTTT. Translation: CASSPTSGSPYF. The V call is TRBV11-2, the J call TRBJ2-3, with TRBD2 matching 8 bases. This CDR3 is 12 amino acids long. Per the germline V gene, CDR1 is SGHAT and CDR2 is FQNNGV. Unmatched junction bases numbered 9, after V lost 5 bases and J lost 14 bases.

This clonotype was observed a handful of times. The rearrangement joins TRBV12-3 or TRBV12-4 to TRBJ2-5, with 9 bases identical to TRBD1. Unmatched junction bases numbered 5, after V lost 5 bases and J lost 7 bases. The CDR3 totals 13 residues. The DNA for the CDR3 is TGTGCCAGCAGTCCAGGACAGGGGTTGACCCAGTACTTC. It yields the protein CASSPGQGLTQYF.

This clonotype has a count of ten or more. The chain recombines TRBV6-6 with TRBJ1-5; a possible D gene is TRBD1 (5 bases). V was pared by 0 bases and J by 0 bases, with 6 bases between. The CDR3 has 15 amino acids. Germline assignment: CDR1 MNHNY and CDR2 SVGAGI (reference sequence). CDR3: CASSYSTASNQPQHF. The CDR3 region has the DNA TGTGCCAGCAGTTACTCGACAGCTAGCAATCAGCCCCAGCATTTT.

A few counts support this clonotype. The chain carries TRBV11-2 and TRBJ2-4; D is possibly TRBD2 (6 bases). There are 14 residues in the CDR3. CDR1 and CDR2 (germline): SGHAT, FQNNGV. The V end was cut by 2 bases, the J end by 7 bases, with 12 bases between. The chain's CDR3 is CASSLSGGRNIQYF. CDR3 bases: TGTGCCAGCAGCTTATCCGGGGGACGGAACATTCAGTACTTC.

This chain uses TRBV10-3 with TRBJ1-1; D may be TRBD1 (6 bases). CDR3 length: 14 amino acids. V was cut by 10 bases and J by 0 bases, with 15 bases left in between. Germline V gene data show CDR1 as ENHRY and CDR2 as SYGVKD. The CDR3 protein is CATGEGSMNTEAFF. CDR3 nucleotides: TGTGCCACAGGGGAGGGCTCAATGAACACTGAAGCTTTCTTT.

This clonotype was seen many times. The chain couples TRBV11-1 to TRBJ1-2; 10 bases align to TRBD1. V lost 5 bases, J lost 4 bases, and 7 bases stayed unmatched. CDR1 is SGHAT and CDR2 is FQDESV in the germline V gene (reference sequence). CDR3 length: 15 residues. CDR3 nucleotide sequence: TGTGCCAGCAGCGGACGCCGGACAGGGGGCTATGGCTACACCTTC. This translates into CASSGRRTGGYGYTF.

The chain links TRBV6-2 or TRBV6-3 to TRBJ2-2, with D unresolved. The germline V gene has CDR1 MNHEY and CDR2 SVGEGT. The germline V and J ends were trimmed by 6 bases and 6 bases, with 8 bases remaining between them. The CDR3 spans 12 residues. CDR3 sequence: CASRRQSGELFF. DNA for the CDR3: TGTGCCAGCAGGCGGCAATCCGGGGAGCTGTTTTTT.

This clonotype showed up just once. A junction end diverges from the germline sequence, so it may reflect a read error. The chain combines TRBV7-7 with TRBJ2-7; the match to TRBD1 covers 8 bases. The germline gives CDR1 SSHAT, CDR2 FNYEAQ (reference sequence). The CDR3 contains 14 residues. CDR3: CASSSGTGRREQYF. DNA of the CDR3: TGTGCTAGCAGCTCCGGGACAGGTCGCCGCGAGCAGTACTTC.

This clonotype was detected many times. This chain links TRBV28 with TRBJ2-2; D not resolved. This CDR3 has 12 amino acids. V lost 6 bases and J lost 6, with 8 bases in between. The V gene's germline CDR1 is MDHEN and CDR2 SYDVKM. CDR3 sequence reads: CASRPMSGELFF. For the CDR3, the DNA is TGTGCCAGCAGACCGATGTCCGGGGAGCTGTTTTTT. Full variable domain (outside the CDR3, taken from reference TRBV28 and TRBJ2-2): DVKVTQSSRYLVKRTGEKVFLECVQDMDHENMFWYRQDPGLGLRLIYFSYDVKMKEKGDIPEGYSVSREKKERFSLILESASTNQTSMYLCASRPMSGELFFGEGSRLTVL.

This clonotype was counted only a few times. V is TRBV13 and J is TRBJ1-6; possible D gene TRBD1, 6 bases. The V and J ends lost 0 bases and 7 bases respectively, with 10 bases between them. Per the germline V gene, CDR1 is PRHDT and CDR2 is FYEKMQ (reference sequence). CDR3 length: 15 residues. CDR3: CASSLGQGSNSPLHF. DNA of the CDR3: TGTGCCAGCAGCTTAGGACAGGGATCGAATTCACCCCTCCACTTT. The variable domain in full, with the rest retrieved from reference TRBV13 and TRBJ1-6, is AAGVIQSPRHLIKEKRETATLKCYPIPRHDTVYWYQQGPGQDPQFLISFYEKMQSDKGSIPDRFSAQQFSDYHSELNMSSLELGDSALYFCASSLGQGSNSPLHFGNGTRLTVT.

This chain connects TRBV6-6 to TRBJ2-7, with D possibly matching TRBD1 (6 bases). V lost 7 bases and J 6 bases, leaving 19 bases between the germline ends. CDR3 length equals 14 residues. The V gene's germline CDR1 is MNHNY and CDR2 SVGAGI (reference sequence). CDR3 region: CASTEIWAGAEQYF. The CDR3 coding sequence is TGTGCCAGCACCGAGATCTGGGCAGGGGCCGAGCAGTACTTC.

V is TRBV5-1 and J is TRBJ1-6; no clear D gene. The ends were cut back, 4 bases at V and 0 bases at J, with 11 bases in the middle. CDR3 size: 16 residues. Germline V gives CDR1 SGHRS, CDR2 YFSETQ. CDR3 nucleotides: TGCGCCAGCAGCCCGAAGGGAAACTCCTATAATTCACCCCTCCACTTT. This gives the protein CASSPKGNSYNSPLHF. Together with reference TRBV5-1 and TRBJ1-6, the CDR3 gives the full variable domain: KAGVTQTPRYLIKTRGQQVTLSCSPISGHRSVSWYQQTPGQGLQFLFEYFSETQRNKGNFPGRFSGRQFSNSRSEMNVSTLELGDSALYLCASSPKGNSYNSPLHFGNGTRLTVT.

This CDR3 reads CAISGTGASGNTIYF. The CDR3 DNA reads as TGTGCCATCAGTGGGACAGGGGCCTCTGGAAACACCATATATTTT. The gene calls are TRBV10-3 and TRBJ1-3, with 9 bases matching TRBD1. This CDR3 comprises 15 residues. Germline CDR1 is ENHRY and CDR2 is SYGVKD. The junction had 1 base not matched to a gene; V was cut back by 4 bases and J by 0 bases.

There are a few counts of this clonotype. CDR3 protein: CASSLGQGGEKLFF. Here the CDR3 DNA reads TGTGCCAGCAGCTTGGGACAGGGGGGCGAAAAACTGTTTTTT. The V gene is TRBV7-9, the J gene TRBJ1-4; TRBD1 matches 11 bases. V lost 3 bases to trimming and J lost 8 bases; unmatched junction nucleotides: 2. The CDR3 is 14 amino acids. Germline V gives CDR1 SEHNR, CDR2 FQNEAQ (reference sequence).

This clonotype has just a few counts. DNA for the CDR3: TGTGCCAGCAGTTTCCGGGCTAGCGGGATGTTCACAGATACGCAGTATTTT. It encodes CASSFRASGMFTDTQYF. The rearrangement joins TRBV27 to TRBJ2-3; 9 bases line up with TRBD2. V shed 3 bases and J 2 bases; nucleotides not matched to a gene: 9. This CDR3 is built from 17 residues. The germline V gene has CDR1 MNHEY and CDR2 SMNVEV (reference sequence).

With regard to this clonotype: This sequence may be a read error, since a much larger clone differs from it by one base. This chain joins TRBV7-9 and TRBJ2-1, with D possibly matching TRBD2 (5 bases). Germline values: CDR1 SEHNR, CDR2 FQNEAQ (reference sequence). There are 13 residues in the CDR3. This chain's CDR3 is CVSSSGNYNEQFF. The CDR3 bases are TGTGTCAGCAGCTCCGGGAACTACAATGAGCAGTTCTTC. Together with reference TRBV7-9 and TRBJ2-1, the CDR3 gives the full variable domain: DTGVSQNPRHKITKRGQNVTFRCDPISEHNRLYWYRQTLGQGPEFLTYFQNEAQLEKSRLLSDRFSAERPKGSFSTLEIQRTEQGDSAMYLCVSSSGNYNEQFFGPGTRLTVL.

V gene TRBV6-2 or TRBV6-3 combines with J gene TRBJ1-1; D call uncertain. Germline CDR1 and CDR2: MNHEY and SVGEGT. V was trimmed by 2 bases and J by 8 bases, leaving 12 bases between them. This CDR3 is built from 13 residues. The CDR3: CASSYAVRTEAFF. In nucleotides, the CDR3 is TGTGCCAGCAGTTACGCTGTGCGTACGGAAGCTTTCTTT.

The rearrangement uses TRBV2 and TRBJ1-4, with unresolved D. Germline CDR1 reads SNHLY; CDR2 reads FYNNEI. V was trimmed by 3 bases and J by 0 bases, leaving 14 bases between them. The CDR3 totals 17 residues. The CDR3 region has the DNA TGTGCCAGCAGTGAGAATTCGGCTTTCGCAACTAATGAAAAACTGTTTTTT. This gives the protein CASSENSAFATNEKLFF.

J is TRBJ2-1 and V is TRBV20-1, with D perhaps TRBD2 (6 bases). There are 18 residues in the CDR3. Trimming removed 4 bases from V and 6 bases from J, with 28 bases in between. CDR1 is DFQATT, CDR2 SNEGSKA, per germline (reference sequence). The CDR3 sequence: CSANTNIGRGAMGNEQFF. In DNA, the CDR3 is TGCAGTGCTAACACAAACATTGGCCGCGGGGCTATGGGCAATGAGCAGTTCTTC.

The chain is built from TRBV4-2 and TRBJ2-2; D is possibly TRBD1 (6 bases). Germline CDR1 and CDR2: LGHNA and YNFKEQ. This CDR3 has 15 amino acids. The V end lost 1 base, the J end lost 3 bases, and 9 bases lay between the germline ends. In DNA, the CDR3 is TGTGCCAGCAGCCAAGGGGACACGGACACCGGGGAGCTGTTTTTT. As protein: CASSQGDTDTGELFF.

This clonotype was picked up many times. In nucleotides, the CDR3 is TGCAGTGCTAGGCCGATCTACAATGAGCAGTTCTTC. Translated, it gives CSARPIYNEQFF. The chain uses TRBV20-1 and TRBJ2-1; D unclear. Germline loops: CDR1 DFQATT, CDR2 SNEGSKA (reference sequence). There are 12 residues in the CDR3. Trimming stripped 3 bases from V and 3 bases from J, with 6 bases between.

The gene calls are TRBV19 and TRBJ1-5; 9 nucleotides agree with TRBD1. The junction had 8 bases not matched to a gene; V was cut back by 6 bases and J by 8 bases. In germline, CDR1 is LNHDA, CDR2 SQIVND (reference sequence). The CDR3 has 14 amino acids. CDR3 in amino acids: CASRVTGGVEPQHF. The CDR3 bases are TGTGCCAGTAGGGTAACAGGGGGCGTGGAGCCCCAGCATTTT.

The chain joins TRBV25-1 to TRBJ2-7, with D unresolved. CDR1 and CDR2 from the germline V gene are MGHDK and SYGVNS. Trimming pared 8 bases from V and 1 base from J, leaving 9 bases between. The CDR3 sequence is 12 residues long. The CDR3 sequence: CASQSGSYEQYF. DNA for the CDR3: TGTGCCAGCCAAAGTGGGTCCTACGAGCAGTACTTC.

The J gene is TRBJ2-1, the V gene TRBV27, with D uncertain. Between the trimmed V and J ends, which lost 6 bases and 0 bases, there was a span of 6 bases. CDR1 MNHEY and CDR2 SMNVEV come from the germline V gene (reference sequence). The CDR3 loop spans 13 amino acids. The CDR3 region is CASRMSSYNEQFF. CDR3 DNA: TGTGCCAGCAGAATGAGCTCCTACAATGAGCAGTTCTTC.